These T cell receptor beta chains were read from a single sample in a study of blood T cell repertoires in COVID-19. TCRdb's table, derived via immunoSEQ multiplex PCR, lists solely in-frame clones and lacks some. The sample yields about 150,000 clones, 85% to 90% seen once. Sequencing used peripheral blood. The receptors derive from a man aged 18 to 29 with COVID-19, enrolled during active disease. Each CDR3 is given with its conserved first and last residue. D genes are given only for firm matches. Clone sizes are given selectively: once, few, many, or a class where the clone is expanded.

CASSERRPNGRSSPLHF TGTGCCAGCAGTGAAAGGCGGCCTAACGGTCGTAGTTCACCCCTCCACTTT TRBV2 - TRBJ1-6 -
CASSFSVGELFF TGTGCCAGCAGCTTTTCGGTCGGGGAGCTGTTTTTT TRBV11-3 - TRBJ2-2 -
CASSLTSGTYNEQFF TGTGCCAGCAGCCTTACTAGCGGGACCTACAATGAGCAGTTCTTC TRBV6-2/TRBV6-3 TRBD2 TRBJ2-1 -
CASSPHRVLNTGELFF TGTGCCAGCAGCCCACACCGGGTACTTAACACCGGGGAGCTGTTTTTT TRBV7-8 - TRBJ2-2 -
CASSPGWLPSYEQYF TGTGCCAGCAGCCCGGGATGGCTACCCTCCTACGAGCAGTACTTC TRBV27 - TRBJ2-7 once
CASSQEGGLFTDTQYF TGCGCCAGCAGCCAAGAAGGGGGTCTTTTCACAGATACGCAGTATTTT TRBV4-3 - TRBJ2-3 -
CASSVVRGTEAFF TGTGCCAGCAGCGTAGTCAGGGGCACTGAAGCTTTCTTT TRBV9 - TRBJ1-1 once
CASSLSWGVGETQYF TGTGCCAGCAGTTTAAGTTGGGGGGTGGGAGAGACCCAGTACTTC TRBV27 - TRBJ2-5 -
CASSPRTGGSSREKLFF TGTGCCAGCAGCCCTCGGACAGGGGGCTCGAGTCGTGAAAAACTGTTTTTT TRBV6-2/TRBV6-3 TRBD1 TRBJ1-4 -
CASSESGLAGGTDTQYF TGTGCCAGCAGTGAATCAGGACTAGCGGGAGGTACAGATACGCAGTATTTT TRBV6-1 TRBD2 TRBJ2-3 -
CASSQDILAGDYEQYF TGCGCCAGCAGCCAAGATATACTAGCGGGTGACTACGAGCAGTACTTC TRBV4-3 TRBD2 TRBJ2-7 -
CASSAFSGEKLLF TGTGCCAGCTCGGCCTTCTCGGGGGAAAAACTGCTTTTT TRBV18 - TRBJ1-4 -
CASSTGLITEAFF TGTGCCAGCAGCACCGGTCTCATCACTGAAGCTTTCTTT TRBV7-3 - TRBJ1-1 -